A single sample gave rise to the 8 T cell receptor beta chains below, sequenced in a study of graft-versus-host responses after intestinal transplantation. The antigens for these receptors are not known. Some clones are missing from TCRdb's copy, which holds only in-frame ones; the method was immunoSEQ multiplex PCR. Of approximately 77,000 clones listed, roughly 89% are singletons. Sequencing used unstimulated CD4+ T cells sorted from spleen or lymph node cells, obtained before intestinal transplant. The receptors shown here come from a human donor who received an intestinal transplant.

In DNA, the CDR3 is TGTGCCAGTAGTGGGTGGGCGGGAGCGGGTGAGCAGTTCTTC. Its translation: CASSGWAGAGEQFF. This sequence joins TRBV19 and TRBJ2-1; the match to TRBD2 covers 7 bases. Germline V lookup: CDR1 LNHDA, CDR2 SQIVND (reference sequence). J gave up 9 bases and V 5 bases, and 10 bases lay outside the gene matches. The CDR3 totals 14 residues.

The chain combines TRBV7-9 with TRBJ2-7, with D tentatively TRBD1 (6 bases). Trimming cost V 1 base and J 5 bases, with 12 bases left between them. Looked up from germline, CDR1 is SEHNR and CDR2 is FQNEAQ (reference sequence). CDR3 length: 14 amino acids. DNA for the CDR3: TGTGCCAGCAGCTTAGAAACAGGGTACAACGAGCAGTACTTC. Protein: CASSLETGYNEQYF.

The chain recombines TRBV27 with TRBJ1-5, with no clear D. Trimming took 9 bases from V and 4 from J, leaving 16 bases between them. CDR3 length: 14 amino acids. CDR1 MNHEY and CDR2 SMNVEV come from the germline V gene (reference sequence). DNA for the CDR3: TGTGCCAGTAAAGGGCAGGCGGGGAATCAGCCCCAGCATTTT. Protein sequence: CASKGQAGNQPQHF.

The J gene is TRBJ2-7, the V gene TRBV5-1; D not certain. The germline gives CDR1 SGHRS, CDR2 YFSETQ. The CDR3 sequence is 12 residues long. Trimming stripped 5 bases from V and 6 bases from J, with 12 bases between. The CDR3 region is CASRVPHGEQYF. The CDR3 nucleotides read TGCGCCAGCAGGGTGCCCCACGGCGAGCAGTACTTC.

This clone was picked up a small number of times. The chain combines TRBV10-3 with TRBJ1-1; D perhaps matches TRBD1 (5 bases). Germline V gene lookup returns CDR1 ENHRY and CDR2 SYGVKD. With 8 bases removed from V and 0 bases from J, the gap between germline ends came to 16 bases. There are 15 residues in the CDR3. CDR3 sequence (DNA): TGTGCCATCCGGTTTACAGGAGATATGAACACTGAAGCTTTCTTT. Amino acid sequence: CAIRFTGDMNTEAFF.

The gene calls are TRBV4-2 and TRBJ2-7; perhaps TRBD1 as D (6 bases). Germline V CDR1 and CDR2: LGHNA, YNFKEQ. This CDR3 is built from 16 residues. V shed 3 bases and J shed 5 bases, with 20 bases lying between them. The CDR3 spells CASSQDTGTLTNEQYF. The DNA for the CDR3 is TGTGCCAGCAGCCAGGATACCGGGACACTGACTAACGAGCAGTACTTC.

V and J are TRBV6-1 and TRBJ2-7; the D gene is possibly TRBD1 (5 bases). V lost 1 base, J lost 0 bases, and 10 bases lay in between. The CDR3 loop spans 15 amino acids. Per germline, CDR1 MNHNS and CDR2 SASEGT. This chain's CDR3 is CASSEVGLRSYEQYF. The DNA for the CDR3 is TGTGCCAGCAGTGAAGTGGGGCTGCGCTCCTACGAGCAGTACTTC.

The J gene is TRBJ2-5, the V gene TRBV6-6, with TRBD2 matching 8 bases. The V and J ends lost 2 bases and 1 base, in that order; junction bases with no gene match: 3. This CDR3 region has 15 residues. Germline V gene sequence: CDR1 MNHNY, CDR2 SVGAGI (reference sequence). The CDR3 sequence: CASSYRLAGQETQYF. The CDR3 region has the DNA TGTGCCAGCAGTTACCGTCTAGCGGGCCAAGAGACCCAGTACTTC.